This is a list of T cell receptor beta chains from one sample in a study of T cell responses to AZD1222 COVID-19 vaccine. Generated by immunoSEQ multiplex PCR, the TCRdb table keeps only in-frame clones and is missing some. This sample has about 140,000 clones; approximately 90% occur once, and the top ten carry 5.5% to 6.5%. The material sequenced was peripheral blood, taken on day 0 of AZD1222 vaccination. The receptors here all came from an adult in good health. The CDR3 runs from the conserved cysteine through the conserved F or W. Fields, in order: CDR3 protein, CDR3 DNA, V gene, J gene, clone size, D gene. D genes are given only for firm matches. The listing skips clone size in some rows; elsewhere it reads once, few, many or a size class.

CASSLEALAGQETQYF	TGTGCCAGCAGTTTAGAGGCACTAGCGGGACAAGAGACCCAGTACTTC	TRBV28	TRBJ2-5	many	TRBD2
CASSYHYSKGDTEAFF	TGTGCCAGCAGTTACCACTATTCGAAAGGTGACACTGAAGCTTTCTTT	TRBV6-2/TRBV6-3	TRBJ1-1	.	.
CASSSSTKISTDTQYF	TGTGCCAGCAGCTCCTCGACAAAAATCAGCACAGATACGCAGTATTTT	TRBV5-8	TRBJ2-3	.	.
CATVYREGSDYGYTF	TGTGCCACCGTCTACAGGGAGGGGTCGGACTATGGCTACACCTTC	TRBV6-5	TRBJ1-2	.	.
CASSQVKGDEQYF	TGTGCCAGCAGCCAAGTGAAGGGGGACGAGCAGTACTTC	TRBV4-2	TRBJ2-7	.	.
CASRPRGGRDEKLFF	TGTGCCAGCAGGCCCCGGGGGGGGAGGGATGAAAAACTGTTTTTT	TRBV25-1	TRBJ1-4	.	.
CASSSPGGRGNTEAFF	TGTGCCAGCAGCTCACCCGGCGGCAGGGGAAACACTGAAGCTTTCTTT	TRBV5-4	TRBJ1-1	.	.
CASSFGEKLFF	TGTGCCAGCAGCTTCGGTGAAAAACTGTTTTTT	TRBV7-2	TRBJ1-4	.	.
CASSDPRGSGSRAKNIQYF	TGTGCCAGCAGTGACCCTCGGGGTAGCGGGAGCAGGGCCAAAAACATTCAGTACTTC	TRBV6-1	TRBJ2-4	once	TRBD2
CASSLQGRNTEAFF	TGTGCCAGCAGCTTACAGGGGAGGAACACTGAAGCTTTCTTT	TRBV7-9	TRBJ1-1	once	.
CASSITSGFSTDTQYF	TGTGCCAGTAGTATTACTAGCGGGTTCAGCACAGATACGCAGTATTTT	TRBV19	TRBJ2-3	.	TRBD2
CASSHMTRGRHYGYTF	TGTGCCAGCAGCCATATGACGAGGGGCCGTCACTATGGCTACACCTTC	TRBV7-2	TRBJ1-2	.	.
CAWSRWGTSGSDEQFF	TGTGCCTGGAGTCGTTGGGGGACTAGCGGATCGGATGAGCAGTTCTTC	TRBV30	TRBJ2-1	.	TRBD2
CASSLGDSAFAQYF	TGTGCCAGCAGCTTGGGGGACTCCGCCTTTGCGCAGTATTTT	TRBV5-5	TRBJ2-3	once	.
CASSLRPGQPQHF	TGTGCCAGCAGCTTAAGACCGGGGCAGCCCCAGCATTTT	TRBV11-2	TRBJ1-5	.	.
CASTPLTGRTSGTYEQYF	TGTGCCAGCACCCCCCTCACAGGGCGGACTAGCGGGACCTACGAGCAGTACTTC	TRBV6-2/TRBV6-3	TRBJ2-7	.	TRBD2
CASSIDTFTGELFF	TGTGCCAGTAGTATTGACACCTTCACCGGGGAGCTGTTTTTT	TRBV19	TRBJ2-2	.	.
CASIRPKGLSWSYGYTF	TGTGCCAGCATCCGCCCAAAAGGGTTAAGTTGGAGCTATGGCTACACCTTC	TRBV6-4	TRBJ1-2	.	.
CASSLGVGAGETQYF	TGCGCCAGCAGCTTGGGTGTGGGGGCCGGGGAGACCCAGTACTTC	TRBV5-1	TRBJ2-5	.	.
CASTGPDSNQPQHF	TGTGCCAGTACCGGACCAGATAGCAATCAGCCCCAGCATTTT	TRBV19	TRBJ1-5	.	.
CASSLRGEVSGNTIYF	TGTGCCAGCAGCTTGCGAGGAGAGGTCTCTGGAAACACCATATATTTT	TRBV5-4	TRBJ1-3	.	.
CASIKGGSNYGYTF	TGTGCCAGCATTAAGGGGGGCAGTAACTATGGCTACACCTTC	TRBV6-5	TRBJ1-2	once	.
CASSFRRDRSNQPQHF	TGTGCCAGCAGCTTCAGACGGGACAGGAGCAATCAGCCCCAGCATTTT	TRBV2	TRBJ1-5	.	TRBD1
CASRPTGTGANVLTF	TGTGCCAGCAGACCCACAGGGACTGGGGCCAACGTCCTGACTTTC	TRBV3-1/TRBV3-2	TRBJ2-6	.	.
CASGSDQPTYEQYF	TGTGCCAGCGGCTCGGACCAGCCTACCTACGAGCAGTACTTC	TRBV7-9	TRBJ2-7	once	.
CASSATPGTDGYEQYF	TGTGCCAGCAGTGCGACACCCGGGACGGACGGTTACGAGCAGTACTTC	TRBV6-1	TRBJ2-7	.	.
CASSLNSGRAGVKFF	TGCGCCAGCAGCTTGAATAGCGGGAGAGCCGGAGTCAAGTTCTTC	TRBV5-1	TRBJ2-1	.	TRBD2
CASMSGNYEQYF	TGCGCCAGCATGTCAGGGAACTACGAGCAGTACTTC	TRBV5-1	TRBJ2-7	.	.
CASRPGLGNSPLHF	TGTGCCAGCAGGCCGGGACTAGGGAATTCACCCCTCCACTTT	TRBV6-5	TRBJ1-6	.	.
CASSHLAGGPPAGNEQFF	TGTGCCAGCAGCCATTTAGCGGGAGGGCCCCCCGCGGGGAATGAGCAGTTCTTC	TRBV3-1/TRBV3-2	TRBJ2-1	.	TRBD2
CASSHRDRGFNEQFF	TGCGCCAGCAGCCATCGGGACAGGGGGTTCAATGAGCAGTTCTTC	TRBV4-1	TRBJ2-1	.	TRBD1
CASSYQGDSYNEQFF	TGTGCCAGCAGTTATCAGGGGGACTCCTACAATGAGCAGTTCTTC	TRBV6-2/TRBV6-3	TRBJ2-1	.	TRBD1
CASSVQDGFSGNTIYF	TGTGCCAGCAGCGTCCAAGACGGATTCTCTGGAAACACCATATATTTT	TRBV9	TRBJ1-3	.	.
CASSRGTGTGANVLTF	TGTGCCAGCAGCCGTGGGACAGGGACTGGGGCCAACGTCCTGACTTTC	TRBV4-2	TRBJ2-6	.	TRBD1
CASSPPRGTGVTYEQYF	TGTGCCAGCTCACCCCCTAGGGGGACAGGGGTTACCTACGAGCAGTACTTC	TRBV18	TRBJ2-7	.	TRBD1
CASSEGHAVNYGYTF	TGTGCCAGCAGCGAGGGACATGCAGTGAACTATGGCTACACCTTC	TRBV27	TRBJ1-2	.	.
CASSLAGTSAFIGEQFF	TGTGCCAGCAGCTTAGCCGGGACTAGCGCTTTCATCGGCGAGCAGTTCTTC	TRBV11-3	TRBJ2-1	.	TRBD2
CASSLSGWEGASGYTF	TGTGCCAGCAGTTTATCGGGGTGGGAGGGGGCTAGTGGCTACACCTTC	TRBV27	TRBJ1-2	.	TRBD1
CASSFQPRSNEQFF	TGTGCCAGCAGCTTCCAACCCAGGAGCAATGAGCAGTTCTTC	TRBV7-2	TRBJ2-1	.	.
CASSPGGPVGSQPQHF	TGTGCCAGCAGCCCAGGAGGGCCAGTAGGCAGCCAGCCCCAGCATTTT	TRBV7-2	TRBJ1-5	.	.
CASSQRTESYEQYF	TGCGCCAGCAGCCAAAGGACGGAATCCTACGAGCAGTACTTC	TRBV4-3	TRBJ2-7	once	.
CASSLVDSQGEGYTF	TGTGCCAGCAGCTTGGTTGACTCCCAGGGGGAAGGCTACACCTTC	TRBV5-4	TRBJ1-2	once	TRBD1
CASSLGVQAYEQYF	TGCGCCAGCAGCTTAGGGGTCCAAGCCTACGAGCAGTACTTC	TRBV5-1	TRBJ2-7	.	.
CASSQGARVDEQYF	TGCGCCAGCAGCCAGGGGGCAAGAGTCGACGAGCAGTACTTC	TRBV5-1	TRBJ2-7	.	TRBD1
CASSQDSNPVYEQYF	TGCGCCAGCAGCCAAGATAGTAATCCGGTCTACGAGCAGTACTTC	TRBV4-3	TRBJ2-7	.	.
CASSFSVSRGTSGSSTQYF	TGTGCCAGCAGCTTTTCTGTCTCTCGGGGGACTAGCGGGAGTAGTACGCAGTATTTT	TRBV7-3	TRBJ2-3	few	TRBD2
CASSQSLPAGDWDQPQHF	TGTGCCAGCAGTCAATCCCTCCCTGCGGGGGATTGGGATCAGCCCCAGCATTTT	TRBV6-6	TRBJ1-5	.	.
CASSPGQGPGNTIYF	TGTGCCAGCAGCCCCGGACAGGGGCCTGGAAACACCATATATTTT	TRBV11-3	TRBJ1-3	few	TRBD1
CASSLRWGPSAHYEQYF	TGCGCCAGCAGCCTCCGATGGGGGCCCTCCGCCCACTACGAGCAGTACTTC	TRBV4-1	TRBJ2-7	few	.
CASSLGEYNEQFF	TGTGCTAGCAGCCTCGGGGAGTACAATGAGCAGTTCTTC	TRBV7-7	TRBJ2-1	once	.
CASSVALGPYGYTF	TGTGCCAGCAGCGTAGCTTTAGGGCCCTATGGCTACACCTTC	TRBV9	TRBJ1-2	.	.
CASTRLAGAGDTQYF	TGTGCCAGTACCCGACTAGCGGGAGCTGGGGATACGCAGTATTTT	TRBV19	TRBJ2-3	.	TRBD2
CAISGDVAGEKLFF	TGTGCCATCTCCGGGGACGTGGCCGGAGAAAAACTGTTTTTT	TRBV28	TRBJ1-4	.	.
CASSPGASPNYGYTF	TGTGCCAGCAGCCCCGGTGCCAGCCCAAACTATGGCTACACCTTC	TRBV7-3	TRBJ1-2	.	.